These 10 T cell receptor beta chains were sequenced from one sample in a study of blood T cells in healthy people across ages. Then a second PCR, running roughly 7 to 12 cycles, was carried out with a sample-barcoded 5' primer and a J-beta primer mix. Using its own MiXCR run on the 5' RACE reads, TCRdb lists one record per CDR3 protein. This sample carries some 1.6 million distinct CDR3 sequences, roughly 32% of them seen once, and the ten largest clones take approximately 10%. The sequencing input was blood. These receptors all come from a woman aged 25 to 39 in good health.

J is TRBJ2-7 and V is TRBV14, with 7 bases fitting TRBD2. After removal of 1 base from V and 7 bases from J, the junction contained 4 bases not matched to a gene. The CDR3 totals 13 residues. CDR1 is SGHDN and CDR2 is FVKESK in the germline V gene. The CDR3 spells CASSQVISGEQYF. The CDR3 coding sequence is TGTGCCAGCAGCCAAGTCATTAGCGGGGAGCAGTACTTC.

The chain has TRBV5-1 and TRBJ1-1, with 8 bases lining up with TRBD1. Germline CDR1 is SGHRS and CDR2 is YFSETQ. The CDR3 covers 16 residues. The V segment lost 8 bases and the J segment 1 base; nucleotides outside the gene matches: 13. This CDR3 is CASSTRGHSPNTEAFF. For the CDR3, the DNA is TGCGCCAGTTCTACCAGGGGGCACTCTCCGAACACTGAAGCTTTCTTT.

There are many counts of this clonotype. At one end the junction does not follow the germline gene, possibly because of a read error. Here the CDR3 reads CASSEGEQYF. As DNA, the CDR3 is TGCGCCAGCAGTGAAGGAGAGCAGTACTTC. The chain uses TRBV2 and TRBJ2-7, with D uncertain. The germline V gene has CDR1 SNHLY and CDR2 FYNNEI. CDR3 size: 10 residues.

In its sample, this clonotype was seen a few times. The rearrangement uses TRBV5-5 and TRBJ2-5; 10 bases line up with TRBD2. The J call may be mistaken, given a closer DNA end match to TRBJ2-7. CDR3 length: 15 residues. Germline CDR1 SGHKS, CDR2 YYEKEE (reference sequence). The CDR3 sequence is CASRSWTSGVYEQYF. CDR3 nucleotides: TGTGCCAGCAGATCATGGACTAGCGGAGTGTACGAGCAGTACTTC.

The J gene is TRBJ2-3, the V gene TRBV9; tentative D call: TRBD2 (6 bases). The V end lost 3 bases, the J end lost 2 bases, and 10 bases lay between the germline ends. The germline V gene encodes CDR1 SGDLS and CDR2 YYNGEE. The CDR3 extends over 14 amino acids. CDR3 sequence: CASSGEADTDTQYF. CDR3 nucleotide sequence: TGTGCCAGCAGCGGGGAGGCTGACACAGATACGCAGTATTTT.

This clonotype was recorded a few times. V usage is TRBV20-1 and J usage is TRBJ2-3, with 9 bases aligning to TRBD1. This CDR3 has 15 residues. CDR1 DFQATT and CDR2 SNEGSKA come from the germline V gene (reference sequence). With V trimmed by 6 bases and J by 0 bases, 7 bases remained unmatched. CDR3 coding DNA: TGCAGTGCAGAAGGACAGGGGATTAGCACAGATACGCAGTATTTT. Encoded protein: CSAEGQGISTDTQYF.

Points on this clonotype: The germline gene is not matched at one end of the junction; a read error may be the cause. The CDR3 is CVSSQTGVPNEQFF. In DNA, the CDR3 is TGCGTCAGCAGCCAAACGGGGGTCCCCAATGAGCAGTTCTTC. The rearrangement joins TRBV4-1 to TRBJ2-1, with D perhaps matching TRBD2 (6 bases). CDR3 size: 14 residues. The V gene's germline CDR1 is MGHRA and CDR2 YSYEKL.

The chain uses TRBV10-3 and TRBJ2-3, with no clear D. CDR3 size: 14 residues. V lost 6 bases and J 2 bases, leaving 12 bases between the germline ends. Germline CDR1 reads ENHRY; CDR2 reads SYGVKD. CDR3 sequence: CAIRRLVDTDTQYF. The CDR3 coding sequence is TGTGCCATCAGGCGACTTGTGGACACAGATACGCAGTATTTT.

This clonotype was counted between two and nine times. The V call is TRBV20-1, the J call TRBJ2-1; TRBD2 might be the D (6 bases). The germline V gene has CDR1 DFQATT and CDR2 SNEGSKA (reference sequence). Between the trimmed V and J ends, which lost 6 bases and 4 bases, there was a span of 13 bases. The CDR3 is 13 amino acids. DNA for the CDR3: TGCAGTGCCCGGATTGCGGGATACAATGAGCAGTTCTTC. This translates into CSARIAGYNEQFF.

The chain recombines TRBV20-1 with TRBJ2-7; D is possibly TRBD2 (5 bases). Germline V gene data show CDR1 as DFQATT and CDR2 as SNEGSKA (reference sequence). This CDR3 region has 15 residues. The ends were cut back, 3 bases at V and 3 bases at J, with 18 bases in the middle. CDR3 in DNA: TGCAGTGCTAGGAGGGATTTAAGGAATAGCTACGAGCAGTACTTC. This gives the protein CSARRDLRNSYEQYF.